This T cell receptor (beta chain) was identified in a study of regulatory T cells in long-lasting Graves disease. This clonotype was observed many times. Regarding time point: newly diagnosed GD, antithyroid drugs for less than 3 months. The authors made the TCR library using RNA they extracted from PBMCs. Relying on iRepertoire HTBI primers and Arm-PCR of CDR3 regions, the team built TCR beta libraries. TCRdb ran MiXCR on the multiplex PCR reads and lists one entry per CDR3 protein. The sample has fewer than 650,000 distinct CDR3 sequences, 15% to 20% seen once; the top ten hold under 20%. Looked up from germline, CDR1 is MDHEN and CDR2 is SYDVKM. V shed 7 bases, J shed 4 bases, and the junction held 8 bases outside the gene matches. The CDR3 loop spans 15 amino acids. These data are also associated with another study on T cells in Graves' hyperthyroidism and ophthalmopathy. As that report states: Hyperthyroidism was newly diagnosed in patients aged 18 to 65 (duration under 2 months).

The clonotype was recovered from a woman in her thirties with Graves disease. This chain links TRBV28 with TRBJ1-5; 9 positions match TRBD1. Sequenced here: peripheral blood mononuclear cells (PBMCs), sampled at new diagnosis, from a patient treated with antithyroid drugs. The CDR3 DNA is TGTGCCAGCAACGACAGGGGGACAGTAAATCAGCCCCAGCATTTT. Its protein is CASNDRGTVNQPQHF. Based on the CDR3 plus reference TRBV28 and TRBJ1-5, the full variable domain is DVKVTQSSRYLVKRTGEKVFLECVQDMDHENMFWYRQDPGLGLRLIYFSYDVKMKEKGDIPEGYSVSREKKERFSLILESASTNQTSMYLCASNDRGTVNQPQHFGDGTRLSIL.